This is a list of T cell receptor beta chains from one sample in a study of blood T cells in healthy people across ages. TCRdb reprocessed the 5' RACE reads via MiXCR and lists one record per CDR3 protein. The sample consists of roughly 1,800,000 distinct CDR3 sequences, just under 50% of them appearing once. The sequencing sample was made of blood. Every receptor here comes from a woman aged 35 to 49 in good health. CDR3s include the opening cysteine and the closing phenylalanine or tryptophan. Each record gives: V gene, D gene, J gene, clone size, CDR3 protein, CDR3 DNA. D genes are given only for firm matches. Size is omitted from some rows. Given values are once, few, many or a class for expanded clones.

V: TRBV4-2
D: TRBD1
J: TRBJ1-5
size: .
CDR3: CASSPLGQGTNQPQHF
DNA: TGTGCCAGCAGCCCCCTGGGACAGGGGACCAATCAGCCCCAGCATTTT

V: TRBV6-5
D: .
J: TRBJ2-3
size: .
CDR3: CASSYSRATTDTQYF
DNA: TGTGCCAGCAGTTACTCGCGAGCTACCACAGATACGCAGTATTTT

V: TRBV5-1
D: .
J: TRBJ1-4
size: .
CDR3: CASSSAVGNEKLFF
DNA: TGCGCCAGCAGCTCGGCAGTGGGGAATGAAAAACTGTTTTTT

V: TRBV12-3/TRBV12-4
D: TRBD1
J: TRBJ2-1
size: few
CDR3: CASSRSLGPGQGANEQFF
DNA: TGTGCCAGCAGTCGGAGTTTGGGCCCGGGACAGGGGGCAAATGAGCAGTTCTTC

V: TRBV12-3/TRBV12-4
D: .
J: TRBJ1-2
size: .
CDR3: CASKADTAFGYTF
DNA: TGTGCCAGCAAAGCGGACACCGCCTTCGGCTACACCTTC

V: TRBV5-1
D: .
J: TRBJ2-5
size: few
CDR3: CARPPSQETQYF
DNA: TGCGCCAGGCCCCCTAGCCAAGAGACCCAGTACTTC

V: TRBV5-1
D: .
J: TRBJ2-5
size: few
CDR3: CASSNDLRTQETQYF
DNA: TGCGCCAGCAGCAACGACCTTAGGACTCAAGAGACCCAGTACTTC

V: TRBV20-1
D: .
J: TRBJ2-5
size: few
CDR3: CSAREHPWGETQYF
DNA: TGCAGTGCTAGAGAACACCCCTGGGGAGAGACCCAGTACTTC

V: TRBV2
D: .
J: TRBJ2-5
size: .
CDR3: CASRVSSTGWETQYF
DNA: TGTGCCAGCAGGGTGTCTTCTACAGGGTGGGAGACCCAGTACTTC

V: TRBV7-9
D: .
J: TRBJ1-2
size: .
CDR3: CASSLVGQGGHTF
DNA: TGTGCCAGCAGCTTAGTGGGGCAGGGCGGACACACCTTC

V: TRBV10-2
D: .
J: TRBJ2-4
size: .
CDR3: CASSGGPDEQYF
DNA: TGCGCCAGCAGTGGGGGGCCAGATGAGCAGTACTTC

V: TRBV6-5
D: TRBD1
J: TRBJ2-7
size: .
CDR3: CASSPFGTGFVHEQYF
DNA: TGTGCCAGCAGTCCTTTTGGGACAGGGTTTGTCCACGAGCAGTACTTC

V: TRBV10-3
D: TRBD2
J: TRBJ2-1
size: few
CDR3: CAISEGTSADNEQFF
DNA: TGTGCCATCAGTGAGGGGACTAGTGCCGACAATGAGCAGTTCTTC

V: TRBV7-2
D: .
J: TRBJ2-7
size: many
CDR3: CASSFDIYEQYF
DNA: TGTGCCAGCAGTTTCGACATCTACGAGCAGTACTTC

V: TRBV6-1
D: TRBD2
J: TRBJ2-5
size: .
CDR3: CASSVIAGSYQETQYF
DNA: TGTGCCAGCAGTGTTATAGCGGGGAGCTACCAAGAGACCCAGTACTTC

V: TRBV7-2
D: TRBD2
J: TRBJ2-5
size: few
CDR3: CASSFQTSGETQYF
DNA: TGTGCCAGCAGCTTCCAGACTAGCGGGGAGACCCAGTACTTC

V: TRBV10-2
D: TRBD2
J: TRBJ2-7
size: .
CDR3: CASSELRGEREQYF
DNA: TGCGCCAGCAGTGAGTTGCGGGGGGAGCGCGAGCAGTACTTC

V: TRBV6-2/TRBV6-3
D: TRBD2
J: TRBJ2-7
size: .
CDR3: CASSYRLAVYEQYF
DNA: TGTGCCAGCAGTTACAGACTAGCGGTCTACGAGCAGTACTTC

V: TRBV11-3
D: .
J: TRBJ2-3
size: .
CDR3: CASSLGGLAGTGTQYF
DNA: TGTGCCAGCAGCTTAGGAGGCCTAGCGGGGACAGGTACGCAGTATTTT

V: TRBV28
D: .
J: TRBJ2-7
size: few
CDR3: CASSSAGRNSYEQYF
DNA: TGTGCCAGCAGTTCCGCGGGCCGCAACTCCTACGAGCAGTACTTC

V: TRBV9
D: TRBD2
J: TRBJ2-5
size: .
CDR3: CASSPERYNSGETQYF
DNA: TGTGCCAGCAGCCCCGAGCGTTATAATAGCGGGGAGACCCAGTACTTC

V: TRBV6-1
D: .
J: TRBJ2-1
size: .
CDR3: CASSEFEQFF
DNA: TGCGCCAGCAGTGAGTTTGAGCAGTTCTTC

V: TRBV18
D: TRBD2
J: TRBJ2-5
size: .
CDR3: CASSPRRGGVPETQYF
DNA: TGTGCCAGCTCACCACGACGGGGGGGCGTCCCAGAGACCCAGTACTTC

V: TRBV20-1
D: .
J: TRBJ2-5
size: .
CDR3: CSAGPQGETQYF
DNA: TGCAGTGCTGGGCCACAGGGAGAGACCCAGTACTTC

V: TRBV7-2
D: .
J: TRBJ2-7
size: .
CDR3: CASSLVAKAQYF
DNA: TGTGCCAGCAGCTTAGTCGCAAAGGCCCAGTACTTC

V: TRBV12-3/TRBV12-4
D: .
J: TRBJ1-2
size: few
CDR3: CATPGVGGYTF
DNA: TGTGCCACCCCGGGCGTAGGGGGCTACACCTTC

V: TRBV4-3
D: .
J: TRBJ2-3
size: .
CDR3: CASSHYPQGSIAGTQYF
DNA: TGCGCCAGCAGCCATTACCCCCAGGGCAGCATTGCAGGTACGCAGTATTTT

V: TRBV7-2
D: .
J: TRBJ2-1
size: .
CDR3: CASSRSIQETQFF
DNA: TGTGCCAGCAGCCGCAGCATCCAAGAGACCCAGTTCTTC

V: TRBV12-3/TRBV12-4
D: .
J: TRBJ2-1
size: .
CDR3: CASKWRNEQFF
DNA: TGTGCCAGCAAATGGAGGAATGAGCAGTTCTTC

V: TRBV20-1
D: TRBD2
J: TRBJ2-1
size: .
CDR3: CSATILAGGYNEQFF
DNA: TGCAGTGCTACTATTCTAGCGGGGGGATACAATGAGCAGTTCTTC

V: TRBV2
D: .
J: TRBJ2-7
size: .
CDR3: CASIGVGSNYEQYF
DNA: TGTGCCAGCATCGGGGTCGGGTCGAATTACGAGCAGTACTTC

V: TRBV20-1
D: TRBD2
J: TRBJ2-3
size: few
CDR3: CSAKPRLAGRGDTQYF
DNA: TGCAGTGCAAAACCTCGACTAGCGGGGCGGGGGGATACGCAGTATTTT

V: TRBV7-9
D: .
J: TRBJ1-2
size: .
CDR3: CASSLGGSHIGVWGYTF
DNA: TGTGCCAGCAGCTTAGGAGGGTCTCATATCGGGGTCTGGGGCTACACCTTC

V: TRBV9
D: .
J: TRBJ2-5
size: .
CDR3: CASSPGVGQSSQETQYF
DNA: TGTGCCAGCAGCCCCGGAGTAGGACAGTCTAGCCAAGAGACCCAGTACTTC

V: TRBV5-1
D: .
J: TRBJ1-1
size: .
CDR3: CASRLREEAFF
DNA: TGCGCCAGCAGACTTAGGGAGGAAGCTTTCTTT

V: TRBV5-1
D: .
J: TRBJ2-5
size: .
CDR3: CASSLARAPQETQYF
DNA: TGCGCCAGCAGCTTGGCGCGGGCCCCACAAGAGACCCAGTACTTC

V: TRBV9
D: TRBD1
J: TRBJ1-2
size: .
CDR3: CASSDETGGYAGYTF
DNA: TGTGCCAGCAGCGATGAGACAGGGGGCTATGCCGGCTACACCTTC

V: TRBV28
D: .
J: TRBJ2-3
size: .
CDR3: CTSGTQGRGTDTQYF
DNA: TGTACCAGCGGGACACAGGGAAGGGGCACAGATACGCAGTATTTT

V: TRBV6-1
D: .
J: TRBJ2-7
size: .
CDR3: CASSDPGVSSYEQYF
DNA: TGTGCCAGCAGTGACCCGGGGGTGAGCTCCTACGAGCAGTACTTC

V: TRBV7-9
D: .
J: TRBJ1-2
size: .
CDR3: CASRRVGAYYGYTF
DNA: TGTGCCAGCAGGCGAGTCGGGGCCTACTATGGCTACACCTTC

V: TRBV20-1
D: .
J: TRBJ2-3
size: .
CDR3: CSASSGGAVGSTDTQYF
DNA: TGCAGTGCTAGTAGTGGGGGGGCGGTTGGTTCCACAGATACGCAGTATTTT

V: TRBV20-1
D: .
J: TRBJ1-2
size: .
CDR3: CSGPGLYGYTF
DNA: TGCAGTGGGCCGGGATTATATGGCTACACCTTC